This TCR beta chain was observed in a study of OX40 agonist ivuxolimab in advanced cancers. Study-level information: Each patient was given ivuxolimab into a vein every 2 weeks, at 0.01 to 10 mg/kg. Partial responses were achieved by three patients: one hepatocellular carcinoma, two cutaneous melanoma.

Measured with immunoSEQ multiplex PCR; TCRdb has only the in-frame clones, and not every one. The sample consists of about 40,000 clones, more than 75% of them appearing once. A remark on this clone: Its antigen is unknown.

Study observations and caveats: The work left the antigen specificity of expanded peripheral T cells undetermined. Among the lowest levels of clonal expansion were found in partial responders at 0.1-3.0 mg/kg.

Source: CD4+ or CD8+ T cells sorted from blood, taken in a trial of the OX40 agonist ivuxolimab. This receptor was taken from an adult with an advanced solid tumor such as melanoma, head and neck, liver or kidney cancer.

In DNA form, the CDR3 reads TGTGCCAGCAGCTTCGGGGAGGGGAAAATTGGTGGCTACACCTTC. It encodes CASSFGEGKIGGYTF. The rearrangement links TRBV7-3 to TRBJ1-2, with D possibly being TRBD1 (5 bases). V was shortened by 3 bases and J by 7 bases, with 18 bases between the two germline ends. The CDR3 totals 15 residues. Germline V gene sequence: CDR1 SGHTA, CDR2 FQGTGA.